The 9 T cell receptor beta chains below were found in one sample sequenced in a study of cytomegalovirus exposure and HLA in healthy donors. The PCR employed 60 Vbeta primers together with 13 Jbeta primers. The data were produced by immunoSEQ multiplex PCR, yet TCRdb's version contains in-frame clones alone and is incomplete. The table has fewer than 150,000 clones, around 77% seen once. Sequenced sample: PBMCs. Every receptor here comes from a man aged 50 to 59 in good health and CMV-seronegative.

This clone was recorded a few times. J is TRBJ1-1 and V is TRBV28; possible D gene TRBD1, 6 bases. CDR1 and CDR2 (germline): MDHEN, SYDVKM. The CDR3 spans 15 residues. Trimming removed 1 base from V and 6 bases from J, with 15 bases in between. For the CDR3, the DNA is TGTGCCAGCAGTTTATTCCAGGGGCGGGTCGCTGAAGCTTTCTTT. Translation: CASSLFQGRVAEAFF.

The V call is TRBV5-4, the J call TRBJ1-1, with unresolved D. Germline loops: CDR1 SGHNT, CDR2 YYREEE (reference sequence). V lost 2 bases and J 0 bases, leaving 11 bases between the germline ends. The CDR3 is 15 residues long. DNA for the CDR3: TGTGCCAGCAGCTTTGCGAACAGCATGAACACTGAAGCTTTCTTT. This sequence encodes CASSFANSMNTEAFF.

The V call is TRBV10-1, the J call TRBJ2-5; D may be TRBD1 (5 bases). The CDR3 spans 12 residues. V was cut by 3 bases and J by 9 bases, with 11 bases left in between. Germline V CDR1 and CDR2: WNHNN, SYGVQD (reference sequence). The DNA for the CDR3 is TGCGCCAGCAGTGACCCTCAAGGGGCCCAGTACTTC. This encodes CASSDPQGAQYF.

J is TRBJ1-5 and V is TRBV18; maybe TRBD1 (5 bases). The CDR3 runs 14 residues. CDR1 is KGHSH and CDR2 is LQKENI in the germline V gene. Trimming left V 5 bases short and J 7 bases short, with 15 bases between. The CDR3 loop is CASSDSGMVQPQHF. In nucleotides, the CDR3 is TGTGCCAGCTCAGATTCAGGGATGGTCCAGCCCCAGCATTTT.

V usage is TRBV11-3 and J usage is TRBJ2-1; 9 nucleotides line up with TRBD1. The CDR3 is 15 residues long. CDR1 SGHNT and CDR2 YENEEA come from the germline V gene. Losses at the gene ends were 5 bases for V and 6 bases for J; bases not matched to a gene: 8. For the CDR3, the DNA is TGTGCCAGCAGCGGTCTAGGGACAGGGTCCAATGAGCAGTTCTTC. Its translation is CASSGLGTGSNEQFF.

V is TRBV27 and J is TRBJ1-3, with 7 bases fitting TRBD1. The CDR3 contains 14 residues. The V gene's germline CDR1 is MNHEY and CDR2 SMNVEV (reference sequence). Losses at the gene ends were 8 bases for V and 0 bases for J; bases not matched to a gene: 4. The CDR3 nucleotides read TGTGCCAGCTGGAACAGGGGCTCTGGAAACACCATATATTTT. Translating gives CASWNRGSGNTIYF.

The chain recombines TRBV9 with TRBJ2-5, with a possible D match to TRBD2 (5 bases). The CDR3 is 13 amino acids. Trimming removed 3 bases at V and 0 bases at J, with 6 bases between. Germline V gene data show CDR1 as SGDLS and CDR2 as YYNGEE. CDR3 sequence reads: CASSASNQETQYF. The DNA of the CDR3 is TGTGCCAGCAGCGCTAGCAACCAAGAGACCCAGTACTTC.

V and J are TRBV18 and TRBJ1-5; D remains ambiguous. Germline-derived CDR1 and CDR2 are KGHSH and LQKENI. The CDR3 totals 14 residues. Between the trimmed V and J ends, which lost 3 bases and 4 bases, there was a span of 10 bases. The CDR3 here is CASSPGRENQPQHF. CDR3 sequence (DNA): TGTGCCAGCTCACCGGGCCGCGAGAATCAGCCCCAGCATTTT.

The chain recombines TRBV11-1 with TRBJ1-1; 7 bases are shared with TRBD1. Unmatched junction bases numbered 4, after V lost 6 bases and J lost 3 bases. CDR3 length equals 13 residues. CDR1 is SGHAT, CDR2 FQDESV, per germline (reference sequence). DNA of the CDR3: TGTGCCAGCAGGTATACAGGGGACACTGAAGCTTTCTTT. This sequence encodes CASRYTGDTEAFF.